The 30 T cell receptor beta chains reported below all come from one sample, sequenced in a study of T cells in Graves' hyperthyroidism and ophthalmopathy. The source material, RNA transcripts, was used to amplify TCR beta CDR3 regions. A set of HTBI primers served as the primers for a first-round RT-PCR of the TCR CDR3. TCRdb reprocessed the multiplex PCR reads via MiXCR and lists one record per CDR3 protein. The table records a few hundred thousand distinct CDR3 sequences, around 46% of them present only once. What was sequenced was peripheral blood or thyroid tissue (not recorded which). These receptors were collected from a woman between 18 and 29 years old with Graves' hyperthyroidism.

The rearrangement joins TRBV12-3 or TRBV12-4 to TRBJ2-4, with D possibly being TRBD1 or TRBD2 (5 bases each). The CDR3 sequence is 12 residues long. Trimming stripped 3 bases from V and 15 bases from J, with 15 bases between. The CDR3 region is CASSFSGTAGYF. The CDR3 bases are TGTGCCAGCAGTTTCTCTGGGACGGCCGGGTACTTC.

The chain has TRBV10-2 and TRBJ1-5; perhaps TRBD1 as D (5 bases). Germline CDR1 reads WSHSY; CDR2 reads SAAADI. The CDR3 spans 15 residues. V dropped 8 bases and J dropped 2 bases, with 16 bases sitting between them. The CDR3 sequence: CASHGTSGGNQPQHF. The CDR3 DNA sequence: TGCGCCAGCCACGGGACTAGCGGAGGCAATCAGCCCCAGCATTTT.

Turning to this clonotype: The CDR3 ends on some other residue instead of the conserved phenylalanine or tryptophan, so this is likely a read error. V usage is TRBV4-3 and J usage is TRBJ2-5; TRBD1 might be the D (6 bases). CDR3 length: 15 residues. The germline gives CDR1 LGHNA, CDR2 YSLEER. Trimming pared 2 bases from V and 3 bases from J, leaving 13 bases between. CDR3 sequence: CASSQYPGTKETQYS. In nucleotides, the CDR3 is TGCGCCAGCAGCCAATACCCAGGGACAAAAGAGACCCAGTACTCC.

This clonotype was seen repeatedly, ten times or more. The rearrangement joins TRBV7-8 to TRBJ2-2; D gene uncertain. Germline loops: CDR1 SGHVS, CDR2 FQNEAQ. This CDR3 comprises 15 residues. V was pared by 4 bases and J by 6 bases, with 15 bases between. The CDR3 DNA reads TGTGCCAGCAGCTACTCGGAGACTGGCGCCGGGGAGCTGTTTTTT. Its protein is CASSYSETGAGELFF. The variable domain in full, with the rest retrieved from reference TRBV7-8 and TRBJ2-2, is GAGVSQSPRYKVAKRGQDVALRCDPISGHVSLFWYQQALGQGPEFLTYFQNEAQLDKSGLPSDRFFAERPEGSVSTLKIQRTQQEDSAVYLCASSYSETGAGELFFGEGSRLTVL.

This clonotype was seen repeatedly, ten times or more. CDR3 bases: TGTGCCAGCAGGCATCGGGGCACCGGGGAGCTGTTTTTT. It specifies CASRHRGTGELFF. The chain joins TRBV7-8 to TRBJ2-2, with a weak D call TRBD2 (5 bases). CDR3 length: 13 amino acids. V was trimmed by 6 bases and J by 4 bases, leaving 9 bases between them. Germline CDR1 is SGHVS and CDR2 is FQNEAQ.

J is TRBJ2-7 and V is TRBV10-1; TRBD1 agrees at 10 bases. Germline loops: CDR1 WNHNN, CDR2 SYGVQD (reference sequence). The CDR3 sequence is 15 residues long. The ends lost 4 bases at V and 2 bases at J; junction bases unmatched: 5. CDR3 sequence reads: CASSARQGAPYEQYF. The CDR3 bases are TGCGCCAGCAGTGCTAGACAGGGGGCTCCCTACGAGCAGTACTTC.

The chain is built from TRBV5-1 and TRBJ2-5; maybe TRBD1 (6 bases). From germline, CDR1 is SGHRS and CDR2 YFSETQ. There are 14 residues in the CDR3. The V end was cut by 2 bases, the J end by 4 bases, with 12 bases between. The DNA for the CDR3 is TGCGCCAGCAGCTTTCGGACAGTTCTAGAGACCCAGTACTTC. This sequence encodes CASSFRTVLETQYF.

Worth noting for this clonotype: This may be a read error: a much more frequent sequence differs by one nucleotide. This sequence joins TRBV5-4 and TRBJ1-1, with no clear D. V lost 4 bases, J lost 6 bases, and 13 bases lay in between. Per germline, CDR1 SGHNT and CDR2 YYREEE (reference sequence). The CDR3 runs to 13 residues. CDR3 sequence: CASSRPEVPEAFF. The CDR3 DNA sequence: TGTGCCAGCAGCCGTCCGGAGGTCCCTGAAGCTTTCTTT.

The chain carries TRBV7-9 and TRBJ2-7, with no clear D. Germline CDR1 and CDR2: SEHNR and FQNEAQ (reference sequence). The CDR3 totals 14 residues. Between the trimmed V and J ends, which lost 8 bases and 5 bases, there was a span of 19 bases. CDR3 region: CASSPGLGNDEQYF. The CDR3 DNA reads TGTGCCAGCTCACCGGGCCTAGGGAATGACGAGCAGTACTTC.

This clonotype was observed at least ten times. In DNA, the CDR3 is TGTGCCAGCAGTACCGGGACAGGGGGTTCACCCCTCCACTTT. Encoded protein: CASSTGTGGSPLHF. The chain uses TRBV28 and TRBJ1-6; 11 bases are a match to TRBD1. Unmatched junction bases numbered 3, after V lost 5 bases and J lost 9 bases. The CDR3 extends over 14 amino acids. Germline lookup yields CDR1 MDHEN and CDR2 SYDVKM.

J is TRBJ2-6 and V is TRBV20-1, with no clear D. CDR1 is DFQATT and CDR2 is SNEGSKA in the germline V gene (reference sequence). The CDR3 runs 11 residues. The V end lost 8 bases, the J end lost 4 bases, and 6 bases lay between the germline ends. The chain's CDR3 is CSSQGANVLTF. The CDR3 nucleotides are TGCAGTTCCCAGGGGGCCAACGTCCTGACTTTC.

Regarding this clonotype: One junction end disagrees with the germline gene, perhaps due to a read error. V is TRBV5-1 and J is TRBJ2-2; TRBD2 matches at 8 bases. The CDR3 totals 14 residues. Germline loops: CDR1 SGHRS, CDR2 YFSETQ. The CDR3 protein is CASRVAGSTGELFF. The CDR3 DNA follows: TGTGCCAGCAGGGTAGCGGGGAGCACCGGGGAGCTGTTTTTT. Full variable domain (outside the CDR3, taken from reference TRBV5-1 and TRBJ2-2): KAGVTQTPRYLIKTRGQQVTLSCSPISGHRSVSWYQQTPGQGLQFLFEYFSETQRNKGNFPGRFSGRQFSNSRSEMNVSTLELGDSALYLCASRVAGSTGELFFGEGSRLTVL.

On this clonotype: This could be a read error, since a much larger clone is one nucleotide away. V and J are TRBV20-1 and TRBJ2-5; the D call may be TRBD1 or TRBD2 (7 bases each). Germline V lookup: CDR1 DFQATT, CDR2 SNEGSKA (reference sequence). The CDR3 has 16 residues. The CDR3 is CSARALRGGGGEIQYF. DNA of the CDR3: TGCAGTGCGAGAGCCCTAAGAGGGGGCGGGGGAGAGATCCAGTACTTC.

This clonotype was detected a few times. The V call is TRBV2, the J call TRBJ1-2, with 11 positions matching TRBD1. V shed 5 bases and J 3 bases; nucleotides not matched to a gene: 5. CDR3 length: 15 amino acids. The germline V gene has CDR1 SNHLY and CDR2 FYNNEI. The CDR3, as DNA: TGTGCCAGCAGTACTCCGGGACAGGGGGACTATGGCTACACCTTC. Amino acids: CASSTPGQGDYGYTF.

In regard to this clonotype: This may be a read error, as it is one base from a much larger clone. The chain employs TRBV10-3 and TRBJ1-5; 7 nucleotides agree with TRBD1. The CDR3 has 15 residues. Germline V gives CDR1 ENHRY, CDR2 SYGVKD. CDR3 sequence: CASSYSGQVERPQHF. The CDR3, as DNA: TGTGCCAGCAGTTACAGTGGACAGGTAGAGCGGCCCCAGCATTTT.

This clonotype was observed many times. The rearrangement links TRBV12-3 or TRBV12-4 to TRBJ1-1; the D is unclear. V was trimmed by 3 bases and J by 3 bases, leaving 11 bases between them. This CDR3 is built from 14 residues. CDR3 region: CASSFRGLDTEAFF. Written as DNA, the CDR3 is TGTGCCAGCAGTTTCCGGGGATTGGACACTGAAGCTTTCTTT.

As to this clonotype: Germline is not matched at one junction end, which may reflect a read error. CDR3 coding DNA: TGCGCCAGCAGCTGGGAGGATCCCGGGGGGCTGTTTTTT. It specifies CASSWEDPGGLFF. J is TRBJ2-2 and V is TRBV5-1; D might be TRBD2 (6 bases). The CDR3 is made up of 13 amino acids. In germline, CDR1 is SGHRS, CDR2 YFSETQ.

The rearrangement joins TRBV7-2 to TRBJ2-7; 7 bases match TRBD2. The V gene's germline CDR1 is SGHTA and CDR2 FQGNSA. V was clipped by 5 bases and J by 3 bases; unmatched bases: 7. The CDR3 is made up of 14 amino acids. CDR3 DNA sequence: TGTGCCAGCAGCCCACCCCCGGGGGGCTACGAGCAGTACTTC. This sequence encodes CASSPPPGGYEQYF.

This clonotype has at least ten counts. The chain couples TRBV27 to TRBJ1-5, with no clear D. The CDR3 contains 15 residues. The V and J ends lost 6 bases and 0 bases respectively, with 12 bases between them. The germline gives CDR1 MNHEY, CDR2 SMNVEV (reference sequence). The CDR3 reads CASSAAQFSNQPQHF. The CDR3 nucleotides read TGTGCCAGCAGCGCGGCACAGTTTAGCAATCAGCCCCAGCATTTT.

This clonotype appeared a few times. The chain combines TRBV10-3 with TRBJ2-3; D remains ambiguous. This CDR3 is 14 amino acids long. Germline values: CDR1 ENHRY, CDR2 SYGVKD. V gave up 7 bases and J gave up 0 bases, with 11 bases separating them. Written as DNA, the CDR3 is TGTGCCATCACCAGTAAATCTAGCACAGATACGCAGTATTTT. Translating it yields CAITSKSSTDTQYF.

The chain uses TRBV7-2 and TRBJ1-4; D unresolved. CDR1 and CDR2 from the germline V gene are SGHTA and FQGNSA. The V end lost 5 bases, the J end lost 6 bases, and 10 bases lay between the germline ends. CDR3 length equals 13 residues. In DNA, the CDR3 is TGTGCCAGCAGCCCCCTTTGGGATGAAAAACTGTTTTTT. This gives the protein CASSPLWDEKLFF.

As regards this clonotype: A much larger clone differs by one base, so this may be a read error. The V gene is TRBV5-4, the J gene TRBJ1-2; TRBD1 might be the D (5 bases). V was shortened by 3 bases and J by 0 bases, with 12 bases between the two germline ends. The CDR3 runs 15 residues. Looked up from germline, CDR1 is SGHNT and CDR2 is YYREEE (reference sequence). The CDR3 reads CASSSRGRANYGYTF. CDR3 bases: TGTGCCAGCAGCTCCCGGGGACGGGCTAACTATGGCTACACCTTC.

Written as DNA, the CDR3 is TGTGCTAGTGGTTTGGGGAGGGTGGAGACCCAGCATTTT. Its protein is CASGLGRVETQHF. This chain connects TRBV12-5 to TRBJ1-5; no clear D gene. V dropped 1 base and J dropped 11 bases, with 12 bases sitting between them. This CDR3 region has 13 residues. Germline V lookup: CDR1 LGHNT, CDR2 FRNRAP.

This clonotype was picked up many times. The rearrangement uses TRBV29-1 and TRBJ1-6; TRBD1 agrees at 9 bases. Looked up from germline, CDR1 is SQVTM and CDR2 is ANQGSEA. The junction had 2 bases not matched to a gene; V was cut back by 6 bases and J by 8 bases. This CDR3 contains 12 residues. CDR3 region: CSVGDRDSPLHF. DNA of the CDR3: TGCAGCGTAGGGGACAGGGATTCACCCCTCCACTTT.

The table lists this clonotype with many counts. This chain connects TRBV11-2 to TRBJ1-2; no clear D gene. Germline CDR1 is SGHAT and CDR2 is FQNNGV. V lost 0 bases and J 4 bases, leaving 18 bases between the germline ends. The CDR3 has 17 residues. DNA for the CDR3: TGTGCCAGCAGCTTAGATTTCGAAAATGCCCCAGGCTATGGCTACACCTTC. This gives the protein CASSLDFENAPGYGYTF.

About this clonotype itself: Mismatch with germline at one junction end may stem from a read error. The chain uses TRBV7-2 and TRBJ2-7, with D perhaps being TRBD1 or TRBD2 (6 bases each). CDR3 size: 17 residues. Germline V gives CDR1 SGHTA, CDR2 FQGNSA. Here the CDR3 reads CASSQGKRLVHSYEQHF. The CDR3 DNA reads TGCGCCAGCAGCCAGGGGAAAAGACTAGTTCATTCGTACGAGCAGCACTTC.

The J gene is TRBJ1-2, the V gene TRBV7-3; no definite D call. The V end was cut by 5 bases, the J end by 4 bases, with 17 bases between. The CDR3 contains 15 residues. The germline gives CDR1 SGHTA, CDR2 FQGTGA. The CDR3 region has the DNA TGTGCCAGCAGCCCTGACACTCGAGGTCTCTATGGCTACACCTTC. Translated, it gives CASSPDTRGLYGYTF.

The chain carries TRBV9 and TRBJ2-1, with a weak D call TRBD1 (5 bases). Trimming pared 0 bases from V and 3 bases from J, leaving 10 bases between. Germline lookup yields CDR1 SGDLS and CDR2 YYNGEE. The CDR3 runs 15 residues. CDR3 loop: CASSVVGRDYNEQFF. As DNA, the CDR3 is TGTGCCAGCAGCGTAGTTGGCAGGGACTACAATGAGCAGTTCTTC.

This clonotype came up a few times. The chain recombines TRBV11-2 with TRBJ1-1; 7 nucleotides match TRBD1. CDR1 SGHAT and CDR2 FQNNGV come from the germline V gene. This CDR3 is built from 15 residues. J gave up 1 base and V 5 bases, and 7 bases lay outside the gene matches. The CDR3 nucleotides are TGTGCCAGCAGCCTTTTAGGGACAGAGAACACTGAAGCTTTCTTT. Its translation: CASSLLGTENTEAFF.

The CDR3 protein is CASSYLAGFANEHF. CDR3 sequence (DNA): TGTGCCAGCAGTTACTTGGCGGGATTCGCCAATGAGCATTTT. The chain couples TRBV6-2 or TRBV6-3 to TRBJ1-5; D is undetermined. Germline CDR1 reads MNHEY; CDR2 reads SVGEGT. This CDR3 has 14 amino acids. The germline V and J ends were trimmed by 1 base and 14 bases, with 18 bases remaining between them.